These T cell receptor beta chains were read from a single sample in a study of molecular identifiers for immune sequencing clone quantification. One entry per CDR3 protein results from TCRdb running MiXCR on the PCR reads. The data contain some 70,000 distinct CDR3 sequences, around a sixth of them seen just once; the ten biggest clones take up around 1.5%. The sequenced sample was naive CD8+ T cells from blood, with Jurkat cell RNA spiked in. The receptors shown here come from a human donor in good health. Some libraries in this study had Jurkat cell RNA spiked in. Both conserved end residues are part of each CDR3. The order of the fields is D gene, clone size, V gene, J gene, CDR3 protein, CDR3 DNA. D genes are given only for firm matches. Some rows mark clone size as missing; the rest say once, few, many or name a class of expanded clone.

d_gene: .; abundance: .; v_gene: TRBV14; j_gene: TRBJ2-3; CDR3aa: CANFLTDTQYF; CDR3nt: TGTGCCAACTTCCTGACAGATACGCAGTATTTT
d_gene: .; abundance: .; v_gene: TRBV5-6; j_gene: TRBJ1-6; CDR3aa: CASAMGSSPLHF; CDR3nt: TGTGCCAGCGCCATGGGCAGTTCACCCCTCCACTTT
d_gene: TRBD2; abundance: many; v_gene: TRBV3-1; j_gene: TRBJ2-5; CDR3aa: CASSPYRTSGILEETQYF; CDR3nt: TGTGCCAGCAGCCCCTACAGGACTAGCGGGATTTTAGAAGAGACCCAGTACTTC
d_gene: TRBD1; abundance: many; v_gene: TRBV14; j_gene: TRBJ2-3; CDR3aa: CASSFGTGGTDTQYF; CDR3nt: TGTGCCAGCAGTTTCGGGACAGGCGGGACAGATACGCAGTATTTT
d_gene: .; abundance: many; v_gene: TRBV30; j_gene: TRBJ2-3; CDR3aa: CAWVASGPDTQYF; CDR3nt: TGTGCCTGGGTGGCCAGCGGGCCCGATACGCAGTATTTT
d_gene: .; abundance: many; v_gene: TRBV6-5; j_gene: TRBJ2-1; CDR3aa: CASSYSGSNEQFF; CDR3nt: TGTGCCAGCAGTTACTCGGGCAGTAATGAGCAGTTCTTC
d_gene: .; abundance: many; v_gene: TRBV5-1; j_gene: TRBJ2-5; CDR3aa: CASSTAPQETQYF; CDR3nt: TGCGCCAGCAGCACTGCCCCACAAGAGACCCAGTACTTC
d_gene: TRBD1; abundance: many; v_gene: TRBV27; j_gene: TRBJ2-3; CDR3aa: CASSSLTGGITQYF; CDR3nt: TGTGCCAGCAGTTCTCTAACAGGGGGCATTACGCAGTATTTT
d_gene: .; abundance: many; v_gene: TRBV6-2/TRBV6-3; j_gene: TRBJ2-1; CDR3aa: CASSYPYEQFF; CDR3nt: TGTGCCAGCAGTTACCCCTATGAGCAGTTCTTC
d_gene: .; abundance: many; v_gene: TRBV20-1; j_gene: TRBJ1-2; CDR3aa: CSARDFTGDANYGYTF; CDR3nt: TGCAGTGCTAGAGATTTTACGGGTGATGCTAACTATGGCTACACCTTC
d_gene: .; abundance: .; v_gene: TRBV12-3/TRBV12-4; j_gene: TRBJ2-7; CDR3aa: CASRAGTASYEQYF; CDR3nt: TGTGCCAGCAGGGCGGGGACAGCCTCCTACGAGCAGTACTTC
d_gene: TRBD2; abundance: many; v_gene: TRBV20-1; j_gene: TRBJ2-7; CDR3aa: CSAPPASGRYEQYF; CDR3nt: TGCAGTGCTCCCCCCGCTAGCGGGAGGTACGAGCAGTACTTC
d_gene: .; abundance: many; v_gene: TRBV3-1; j_gene: TRBJ2-2; CDR3aa: CASRPGQTSNTGELFF; CDR3nt: TGTGCCAGCAGACCCGGACAAACATCGAACACCGGGGAGCTGTTTTTT
d_gene: .; abundance: .; v_gene: TRBV28; j_gene: TRBJ2-2; CDR3aa: CATRIFGRDGELFF; CDR3nt: TGTGCCACCAGGATATTCGGGAGAGACGGGGAGCTGTTTTTT
d_gene: .; abundance: many; v_gene: TRBV6-1; j_gene: TRBJ2-7; CDR3aa: CASRVAEPQTYEQYF; CDR3nt: TGTGCCAGCAGAGTCGCAGAGCCTCAAACCTACGAGCAGTACTTC
d_gene: .; abundance: many; v_gene: TRBV27; j_gene: TRBJ2-5; CDR3aa: CASSFLDTVETQYF; CDR3nt: TGTGCCAGCAGTTTTCTTGACACGGTGGAGACCCAGTACTTC
d_gene: TRBD2; abundance: many; v_gene: TRBV20-1; j_gene: TRBJ2-7; CDR3aa: CSATRAGGPYEQYF; CDR3nt: TGCAGTGCTACCCGAGCGGGAGGGCCTTACGAGCAGTACTTC
d_gene: .; abundance: .; v_gene: TRBV19; j_gene: TRBJ1-5; CDR3aa: CASSIVGGPTNQPQHF; CDR3nt: TGTGCCAGTAGTATAGTTGGGGGTCCCACAAATCAGCCCCAGCATTTT
d_gene: .; abundance: many; v_gene: TRBV7-9; j_gene: TRBJ2-2; CDR3aa: CASSASLGGGANTGELFF; CDR3nt: TGTGCCAGCAGCGCCTCCCTCGGGGGAGGCGCGAACACCGGGGAGCTGTTTTTT
d_gene: .; abundance: many; v_gene: TRBV5-6; j_gene: TRBJ1-3; CDR3aa: CASSLLTVGSSGNTIYF; CDR3nt: TGTGCCAGCAGCTTATTGACGGTCGGTAGCTCCGGAAACACCATATATTTT
d_gene: .; abundance: .; v_gene: TRBV27; j_gene: TRBJ2-1; CDR3aa: CASSQSSYNEQFF; CDR3nt: TGTGCCAGCAGTCAGTCTTCCTACAATGAGCAGTTCTTC
d_gene: .; abundance: few; v_gene: TRBV11-2; j_gene: TRBJ2-5; CDR3aa: CASSLWGTETQYF; CDR3nt: TGTGCCAGCAGCTTGTGGGGTACGGAGACCCAGTACTTC
d_gene: .; abundance: many; v_gene: TRBV5-4; j_gene: TRBJ2-5; CDR3aa: CASSFTPGTQETQYF; CDR3nt: TGTGCCAGCAGCTTTACCCCCGGGACTCAAGAGACCCAGTACTTC
d_gene: .; abundance: many; v_gene: TRBV13; j_gene: TRBJ2-4; CDR3aa: CASSSTQGRLKNIQYF; CDR3nt: TGTGCCAGCAGTTCCACACAGGGCCGGCTGAAAAACATTCAGTACTTC
d_gene: .; abundance: many; v_gene: TRBV3-1; j_gene: TRBJ2-2; CDR3aa: CASSHTWGNTGELFF; CDR3nt: TGTGCCAGCAGCCATACGTGGGGGAACACCGGGGAGCTGTTTTTT
d_gene: .; abundance: many; v_gene: TRBV30; j_gene: TRBJ2-1; CDR3aa: CAWSSLPSYNEQFF; CDR3nt: TGTGCCTGGTCCTCTCTCCCCTCCTACAATGAGCAGTTCTTC
d_gene: .; abundance: many; v_gene: TRBV15; j_gene: TRBJ1-1; CDR3aa: CATSTRAYTEAFF; CDR3nt: TGTGCCACCAGCACCAGGGCGTACACTGAAGCTTTCTTT
d_gene: .; abundance: many; v_gene: TRBV15; j_gene: TRBJ1-5; CDR3aa: CATKPGRLLNQPQHF; CDR3nt: TGTGCCACCAAGCCGGGTCGCCTTTTGAATCAGCCCCAGCATTTT
d_gene: .; abundance: many; v_gene: TRBV10-3; j_gene: TRBJ2-5; CDR3aa: CAIMDRDETQYF; CDR3nt: TGTGCCATCATGGATCGGGATGAGACCCAGTACTTC
d_gene: .; abundance: many; v_gene: TRBV3-2; j_gene: TRBJ2-5; CDR3aa: CASKETQYF; CDR3nt: TGTGCCAGCAAAGAGACCCAGTACTTC
d_gene: TRBD2; abundance: many; v_gene: TRBV7-3; j_gene: TRBJ2-1; CDR3aa: CASSSGLAALDEQFF; CDR3nt: TGTGCCAGCAGCTCGGGACTAGCGGCTCTGGATGAGCAGTTCTTC
d_gene: TRBD2; abundance: few; v_gene: TRBV6-2/TRBV6-3; j_gene: TRBJ2-7; CDR3aa: CASSSLAGEDEQYF; CDR3nt: TGTGCCAGCAGTTCTTTAGCGGGAGAGGACGAGCAGTACTTC
d_gene: TRBD1; abundance: few; v_gene: TRBV27; j_gene: TRBJ2-7; CDR3aa: CASSPGTGDYEQYF; CDR3nt: TGTGCCAGCAGTCCTGGGACAGGGGACTACGAGCAGTACTTC
d_gene: TRBD1; abundance: many; v_gene: TRBV6-6; j_gene: TRBJ2-7; CDR3aa: CASSSRDRGTYEQYF; CDR3nt: TGTGCCAGCAGTTCCCGGGACAGGGGTACCTACGAGCAGTACTTC
d_gene: TRBD1; abundance: many; v_gene: TRBV20-1; j_gene: TRBJ2-2; CDR3aa: CSARAGTGNTGELFF; CDR3nt: TGCAGTGCTAGAGCTGGGACAGGGAACACCGGGGAGCTGTTTTTT
d_gene: .; abundance: few; v_gene: TRBV5-4; j_gene: TRBJ2-1; CDR3aa: CASSGTSSSYNEQFF; CDR3nt: TGTGCCAGCAGCGGGACCTCCAGCTCCTACAATGAGCAGTTCTTC
d_gene: .; abundance: many; v_gene: TRBV7-9; j_gene: TRBJ2-5; CDR3aa: CASSPTTSPQETQYF; CDR3nt: TGTGCCAGCAGCCCCACCACGTCACCACAAGAGACCCAGTACTTC
d_gene: TRBD1; abundance: many; v_gene: TRBV7-8; j_gene: TRBJ1-5; CDR3aa: CASSPEGGDRQPQHF; CDR3nt: TGTGCCAGCAGCCCCGAAGGTGGGGACAGGCAGCCCCAGCATTTT
d_gene: .; abundance: many; v_gene: TRBV7-6; j_gene: TRBJ2-2; CDR3aa: CASSHPGGVSYDTGELFF; CDR3nt: TGTGCCAGCAGTCACCCCGGTGGGGTATCGTACGACACCGGGGAGCTGTTTTTT
d_gene: TRBD2; abundance: few; v_gene: TRBV7-7; j_gene: TRBJ2-5; CDR3aa: CASSFGTSGQETQYF; CDR3nt: TGTGCTAGCAGCTTTGGGACTAGCGGACAAGAGACCCAGTACTTC
d_gene: .; abundance: many; v_gene: TRBV2; j_gene: TRBJ2-7; CDR3aa: CASSEVRGYEQYF; CDR3nt: TGTGCCAGCAGTGAAGTGCGGGGTTACGAGCAGTACTTC
d_gene: .; abundance: many; v_gene: TRBV6-2/TRBV6-3; j_gene: TRBJ1-5; CDR3aa: CASSYDDYSNQPQHF; CDR3nt: TGTGCCAGCAGTTACGACGATTATAGCAATCAGCCCCAGCATTTT
d_gene: .; abundance: .; v_gene: TRBV15; j_gene: TRBJ2-7; CDR3aa: CATSRVGPMGDEQYF; CDR3nt: TGTGCCACCAGCAGAGTCGGCCCCATGGGAGACGAGCAGTACTTC
d_gene: TRBD1; abundance: few; v_gene: TRBV6-5; j_gene: TRBJ2-7; CDR3aa: CASSISGTGTYEQSF; CDR3nt: TGTGCCAGCAGTATCTCGGGGACAGGGACGTACGAGCAGTCCTTC
d_gene: TRBD2; abundance: many; v_gene: TRBV28; j_gene: TRBJ2-5; CDR3aa: CASSFTVLVGGSTEETQYF; CDR3nt: TGTGCCAGCAGTTTTACCGTTTTAGTGGGCGGGAGCACCGAGGAGACCCAGTACTTC
d_gene: TRBD2; abundance: few; v_gene: TRBV5-6; j_gene: TRBJ2-4; CDR3aa: CASSPITLAGGPGDIQYF; CDR3nt: TGTGCCAGCAGCCCGATTACCCTAGCGGGAGGGCCCGGGGACATTCAGTACTTC
d_gene: .; abundance: many; v_gene: TRBV4-3; j_gene: TRBJ1-1; CDR3aa: CASTAYIGGVEAFF; CDR3nt: TGCGCCAGCACCGCTTATATAGGGGGAGTCGAAGCTTTCTTT